The 5 T cell receptor beta chains reported below all come from one sample, sequenced in a study of OX40 agonist ivuxolimab in advanced cancers. The receptor library was made with the immunoSEQ multiplex PCR assay. TCRdb took over this immuneACCESS table, retaining in-frame rearrangements with V and J assigned. Such tables are incomplete; in checked studies, under half of the missing clones stem from an unresolved V gene, and the remainder is unexplained. The sample table holds under 50,000 clones, of which around 85% were seen once. In total, the top ten clones hold 14% to 15% of the sample. The material was CD4+ or CD8+ T cells sorted from blood, obtained in a trial of the OX40 agonist ivuxolimab. The receptors were gathered from an adult with an advanced solid tumor such as melanoma, head and neck, liver or kidney cancer.

The J gene is TRBJ2-1, the V gene TRBV11-2; D may be TRBD2 (7 bases). Germline assignment: CDR1 SGHAT and CDR2 FQNNGV. Trimming pared 7 bases from V and 4 bases from J, leaving 14 bases between. The CDR3 is 14 amino acids. The CDR3 DNA sequence: TGTGCCAGCAACTGGGGAGGGGGGTACAATGAGCAGTTCTTC. It is translated as CASNWGGGYNEQFF.

This chain links TRBV27 with TRBJ2-2; 8 positions agree with TRBD2. With V trimmed by 5 bases and J by 7 bases, 6 bases remained unmatched. In germline, CDR1 is MNHEY, CDR2 SMNVEV (reference sequence). This CDR3 region has 14 residues. CDR3 region: CASSAGLGVGELFF. The CDR3 nucleotides read TGTGCCAGCAGTGCGGGACTAGGTGTCGGGGAGCTGTTTTTT.

V usage is TRBV4-1 and J usage is TRBJ2-3, with TRBD2 matching 11 bases. Germline V gives CDR1 MGHRA, CDR2 YSYEKL. Losses at the gene ends were 1 base for V and 0 bases for J; bases not matched to a gene: 12. This CDR3 has 20 amino acids. CDR3 loop: CASSQGTSGFLSYSTDTQYF. The DNA for the CDR3 is TGCGCCAGCAGCCAAGGGACTAGCGGGTTCCTTTCTTATAGCACAGATACGCAGTATTTT.

V is TRBV4-1 and J is TRBJ1-1, with a tentative D call TRBD1 (6 bases). This CDR3 has 11 amino acids. V was clipped by 10 bases and J by 10 bases, with 16 bases between them. Looked up from germline, CDR1 is MGHRA and CDR2 is YSYEKL. CDR3 DNA sequence: TGCGCCACCTCTGGCGTCAGGGGAGCTTTCTTT. This gives the protein CATSGVRGAFF.

The V gene is TRBV5-6, the J gene TRBJ1-2, with unresolved D. This CDR3 has 13 amino acids. V was cut by 7 bases and J by 3 bases, with 13 bases left in between. Germline-derived CDR1 and CDR2 are SGHDT and YYEEEE. The CDR3 sequence is CASGHSLDYGYTF. As DNA, the CDR3 is TGTGCCAGCGGCCACTCTTTAGACTATGGCTACACCTTC.